One T cell receptor beta chain is described in this entry. Its binding antigen is unknown. The record has no base qualities; no much larger clone is one base away. CDR1 and CDR2 are drawn from the germline V gene (reference sequence): SGHKS, YYEKEE. Trimming removed 0 bases from V and 0 bases from J, leaving 6 bases between the germline ends. The CDR3 contains 15 residues, cysteine and phenylalanine counted. CDR3 DNA only is kept here, 45 bases in frame from base 1. Another Seattle source contributed samples from volunteer blood donors who had recovered from COVID-19. Collaborating institutions collected whole blood in K2EDTA tubes following their own protocols. For TCRbeta analysis, collaborators shipped samples in one of three forms: frozen whole blood, isolated PBMCs, or DNA extracted from either of those sample types. The sample originates from a study of blood T cell repertoires in COVID-19 (dated by TCRdb to about 2020). Looking at the study overall: The collaborator samples originated in the United States, Italy and Spain and spanned the acute and convalescent phases of COVID-19. HLA class I and class II types, where available, came from metadata supplied by the sample provider rather than from assay-based typing. Nearly every sample came with metadata listing a de-identified subject ID, COVID-19 status, age in years and sex. A freely available public database, intended as a resource for researchers studying the immune response to SARS-CoV-2, is where the repertoires were released. The samples were drawn from the first 160 participants of the ongoing ImmuneRACE study and from 950 to 1,500 subjects provided by 6 global collaborators. The prospective study material was composed of cDNA or gDNA derived from T cells, B-cell-depleted T cells, or PBMCs. The dataset comprised deeply sampled blood TCRbeta repertoires from subjects exposed to, actively infected with, or recovered from COVID-19.

The paper as a whole reports these results and caveats: Clinical and demographic metadata were provided uncurated, with the amount varying by source and participant.

TCRbeta CDR3 regions were amplified from genomic DNA using the immunoSEQ Assay, a bias-controlled multiplex PCR. Per the authors' processing: The number of nucleated cells in each sample was estimated by amplification of reference gene primers within the assay. Sequence reads were collapsed and filtered to measure the absolute abundance of every unique TCRbeta CDR3 rearrangement. Productive Simpson clonality was computed per sample as the square root of Simpson's diversity index over productive rearrangements. TCRdb carries this immuneACCESS record with in-frame sequences only. Its versions omit some clonotypes, under half of them owing to an unresolved V gene in the studies checked, with the rest unexplained. That table is the source of V, J and clone size, and D and trimming were worked out from the DNA. The sample table lists around 270,000 clones, 84% of them with a count of one. In total, the top ten clones hold about 1.5% of the sample.

The receptor's source is a woman aged 40 to 55 who had recovered from COVID-19. The sequenced material came from peripheral blood. This chain joins TRBV5-5 to TRBJ1-4; a tentative D call is TRBD1 (5 bases match). The DNA sequence reads TGTGCCAGCAGCTTGGGACAGACAACTAATGAAAAACTGTTTTTT. This encodes CASSLGQTTNEKLFF. With the portions outside the CDR3 filled from the reference TRBV5-5 and TRBJ1-4 genes, the complete variable region becomes DAGVTQSPTHLIKTRGQQVTLRCSPISGHKSVSWYQQVLGQGPQFIFQYYEKEERGRGNFPDRFSARQFPNYSSELNVNALLLGDSALYLCASSLGQTTNEKLFFGSGTQLSVL.